These 25 T cell receptor beta chains share one sample of origin, sequenced in a study of shared clonotypes between healthy human individuals. Some clones are missing from TCRdb's copy, which holds only in-frame ones; the method was immunoSEQ multiplex PCR. This sample has some 980,000 clones, with approximately 80% found just once. Sequencing was performed on memory CD4+ T cells sorted from blood. Subset defined: CD45RA-negative fraction. Receptors originate from a man between 18 and 35 years old in good health.

The J gene is TRBJ1-3, the V gene TRBV10-3, with 8 nucleotides matching TRBD1. V dropped 10 bases and J dropped 3; count of bases not matched to a gene: 8. The CDR3 is 14 amino acids. Germline V gene sequence: CDR1 ENHRY, CDR2 SYGVKD. Written as DNA, the CDR3 is TGTGCCACCACTCAGGGGGCTATTGGAAACACCATATATTTT. This gives the protein CATTQGAIGNTIYF.

This clone was seen just once. DNA for the CDR3: TGTGCCAGCAGCCCAGCGGGGGCAAACATTCAGTACTTC. It encodes CASSPAGANIQYF. V and J are TRBV14 and TRBJ2-4; 8 bases are a match to TRBD2. Trimming cost V 4 bases and J 6 bases; bases outside gene matches: 2. Germline CDR1 and CDR2: SGHDN and FVKESK. This CDR3 spans 13 amino acids.

V is TRBV30 and J is TRBJ1-2; the match to TRBD1 covers 9 bases. V lost 2 bases, J lost 2 bases, and 3 bases stayed unmatched. The CDR3 length is 14 residues. Per germline, CDR1 GTSNPN and CDR2 SVGIG (reference sequence). CDR3 in amino acids: CAWSPDRGNYGYTF. The CDR3 DNA is TGTGCCTGGAGTCCCGACAGGGGGAACTATGGCTACACCTTC.

This chain joins TRBV19 and TRBJ1-2; the D is unclear. Germline loops: CDR1 LNHDA, CDR2 SQIVND (reference sequence). Trimming stripped 5 bases from V and 7 bases from J, with 11 bases between. There are 12 residues in the CDR3. In DNA, the CDR3 is TGTGCCAGTAGTGTTCGAACTGGTGGCTACACCTTC. This encodes CASSVRTGGYTF.

The chain couples TRBV10-3 to TRBJ2-2, with TRBD1 identical over 11 bases. Germline lookup yields CDR1 ENHRY and CDR2 SYGVKD. The CDR3 has 14 amino acids. The V segment lost 4 bases and the J segment 13 bases; nucleotides outside the gene matches: 8. In DNA, the CDR3 is TGTGCCATCAGTGGGGGACAGGGGGTTCGGGTGCTGTTTTTT. Protein product: CAISGGQGVRVLFF.

This clone was recorded a few times. The CDR3 loop is CASSISGVERELFF. CDR3 nucleotides: TGTGCCAGTAGTATTTCAGGGGTAGAAAGGGAGCTGTTTTTT. The J gene is TRBJ2-2, the V gene TRBV19, with D perhaps matching TRBD1 (6 bases). From germline, CDR1 is LNHDA and CDR2 SQIVND (reference sequence). The germline V and J ends were trimmed by 3 bases and 9 bases, with 14 bases remaining between them. The CDR3 extends over 14 amino acids.

The chain joins TRBV9 to TRBJ2-7, with a possible D match to TRBD1 (6 bases). V shed 3 bases and J shed 6 bases, with 10 bases lying between them. The CDR3 extends over 12 amino acids. Germline V gene data show CDR1 as SGDLS and CDR2 as YYNGEE. CDR3 bases: TGTGCCAGCAGCGGATCAGGGGTCGAGCAGTACTTC. It is translated as CASSGSGVEQYF. Combining the CDR3 with reference TRBV9 and TRBJ2-7 gives the whole variable domain DSGVTQTPKHLITATGQRVTLRCSPRSGDLSVYWYQQSLDQGLQFLIQYYNGEERAKGNILERFSAQQFPDLHSELNLSSLELGDSALYFCASSGSGVEQYFGPGTRLTVT.

This clone was seen a handful of times. The chain couples TRBV7-9 to TRBJ1-1, with 9 bases identical to TRBD1. In germline, CDR1 is SEHNR, CDR2 FQNEAQ (reference sequence). The CDR3 sequence is 15 residues long. After removal of 5 bases from V and 4 bases from J, the junction contained 8 bases not matched to a gene. Written as DNA, the CDR3 is TGTGCCAGCAGCCCAAGGGACAGGGCGGGCACTGAAGCTTTCTTT. This gives the protein CASSPRDRAGTEAFF.

In this sample, this clone turned up many times. One end of the junction is discordant with germline, which a read error may explain. J is TRBJ2-7 and V is TRBV7-7; 16 nucleotides agree with TRBD2. CDR1 is SSHAT and CDR2 is FNYEAQ in the germline V gene (reference sequence). This CDR3 is 18 amino acids long. The CDR3 sequence: CASSFGTSGRENDYEQYF. As DNA, the CDR3 is TGTGCTAGCAGCTTCGGGACTAGCGGGAGGGAGAACGATTACGAGCAGTACTTC.

J is TRBJ2-2 and V is TRBV19, with D hard to call. The CDR3 is made up of 14 amino acids. V was cut by 6 bases and J by 1 base, with 9 bases left in between. CDR1 is LNHDA, CDR2 SQIVND, per germline (reference sequence). The CDR3 coding sequence is TGTGCCAGTAGGCCAGCGAAGAACACCGGGGAGCTGTTTTTT. Translated: CASRPAKNTGELFF.

V usage is TRBV18 and J usage is TRBJ2-5; no clear D gene. Germline V gene lookup returns CDR1 KGHSH and CDR2 LQKENI. This CDR3 comprises 14 residues. Trimming shortened V by 2 bases and J by 2 bases, and 9 bases separated the two germline ends. The CDR3 loop reads CASSPVNRQETQYF. The CDR3 nucleotides read TGTGCCAGCTCACCAGTTAATCGGCAAGAGACCCAGTACTTC.

The chain is built from TRBV7-2 and TRBJ2-5; perhaps TRBD1 as D (6 bases). CDR3 size: 17 residues. The V gene's germline CDR1 is SGHTA and CDR2 FQGNSA. V gave up 5 bases and J gave up 2 bases, with 21 bases separating them. The CDR3 loop is CASSRSGQLIIQETQYF. CDR3 coding DNA: TGTGCCAGCAGCCGATCAGGACAGCTGATTATTCAAGAGACCCAGTACTTC.

This clone was seen a few times. Here the CDR3 reads CASSPSTSYEQYF. In DNA form, the CDR3 reads TGTGCCAGCAGCCCATCGACCTCCTACGAGCAGTACTTC. This rearrangement joins TRBV5-4 to TRBJ2-7; D unresolved. This CDR3 comprises 13 residues. V was trimmed by 4 bases and J by 0 bases, leaving 8 bases between them. The V gene's germline CDR1 is SGHNT and CDR2 YYREEE (reference sequence).

Worth noting for this clone: Relative to the germline gene, one junction end is altered; a read error may explain this. The chain is built from TRBV4-1 and TRBJ2-4; maybe TRBD1 (5 bases). Germline assignment: CDR1 MGHRA and CDR2 YSYEKL. The CDR3 extends over 15 amino acids. CDR3 bases: TGCGCCAGCAGCCAAGGGACACGAGCCGAAAACATTCAGTACTTC. Protein product: CASSQGTRAENIQYF.

As concerns this clone: A much larger clone is a single base away; this may be a read error. The identical CDR3 is also encoded by other nucleotide sequences in the sample. The CDR3 DNA reads as TGTGCCAGCAGCTTAGATAGGGAAAAACTGTTTTTT. This encodes CASSLDREKLFF. This chain joins TRBV7-2 and TRBJ1-4, with D uncertain. The V and J ends lost 1 base and 8 bases respectively, with 5 bases between them. Germline V gene data show CDR1 as SGHTA and CDR2 as FQGNSA. CDR3 size: 12 residues. Supplemented by reference TRBV7-2 and TRBJ1-4, the full variable domain reads GAGVSQSPSNKVTEKGKDVELRCDPISGHTALYWYRQSLGQGLEFLIYFQGNSAPDKSGLPSDRFSAERTGGSVSTLTIQRTQQEDSAVYLCASSLDREKLFFGSGTQLSVL.

The V call is TRBV18, the J call TRBJ2-2, with TRBD1 matching over 9 bases. The CDR3 consists of 17 residues. Trimming cost V 2 bases and J 2 bases; bases outside gene matches: 6. Germline values: CDR1 KGHSH, CDR2 LQKENI. CDR3 sequence reads: CASSPDGTGFNTGELFF. In nucleotides, the CDR3 is TGTGCCAGCTCACCAGACGGGACAGGGTTTAACACCGGGGAGCTGTTTTTT.

The rearrangement uses TRBV9 and TRBJ2-1; no clear D gene. Deletions cut 2 bases from V and 7 bases from J, with 7 bases between. The CDR3 runs to 12 residues. Per germline, CDR1 SGDLS and CDR2 YYNGEE. The CDR3 loop is CASSVRWNEQFF. The CDR3 DNA sequence: TGTGCCAGCAGCGTCCGGTGGAATGAGCAGTTCTTC.

The chain uses TRBV7-8 and TRBJ1-5, with D uncertain. Trimming removed 4 bases from V and 0 bases from J, with 7 bases in between. Germline CDR1 is SGHVS and CDR2 is FQNEAQ. The CDR3 length is 14 residues. CDR3 sequence: CASSSRNSNQPQHF. In DNA form, the CDR3 reads TGTGCCAGCAGCTCGAGAAATAGCAATCAGCCCCAGCATTTT.

The chain recombines TRBV7-2 with TRBJ2-7, with D maybe TRBD2 (5 bases). The length of the CDR3 is 15 residues. CDR1 is SGHTA, CDR2 FQGNSA, per germline. The V gene lost 2 bases and the J gene lost 0 bases, with 11 bases spanning the gap. The CDR3 loop reads CASSLLLGSSYEQYF. The CDR3 nucleotides read TGTGCCAGCAGCTTATTGCTAGGGAGCTCCTACGAGCAGTACTTC.

The gene calls are TRBV27 and TRBJ1-5; 9 positions agree with TRBD1. The ends lost 8 bases at V and 3 bases at J; junction bases unmatched: 8. CDR1 MNHEY and CDR2 SMNVEV come from the germline V gene (reference sequence). The CDR3 contains 15 residues. CDR3 loop: CASASGTGNNQPQHF. CDR3 nucleotides: TGTGCCAGCGCCTCCGGGACAGGGAACAATCAGCCCCAGCATTTT.

This clone has a single count. The rearrangement joins TRBV10-2 to TRBJ1-6; D not resolved. The V end lost 4 bases, the J end lost 1 base, and 2 bases lay between the germline ends. The CDR3 consists of 13 residues. In germline, CDR1 is WSHSY, CDR2 SAAADI. The DNA for the CDR3 is TGCGCCAGCAGTGGGTCCTATAATTCACCCCTCCACTTT. Encoded protein: CASSGSYNSPLHF.

J is TRBJ2-2 and V is TRBV5-4; maybe TRBD1 (6 bases). The V end lost 1 base, the J end lost 4 bases, and 8 bases lay between the germline ends. CDR3 length: 14 residues. Germline V gene lookup returns CDR1 SGHNT and CDR2 YYREEE (reference sequence). The CDR3 protein is CASSLTGFTGELFF. As DNA, the CDR3 is TGTGCCAGCAGCTTGACAGGGTTCACCGGGGAGCTGTTTTTT.

CDR3 loop: CASSQSTGTANEKLFF. CDR3 DNA sequence: TGCGCCAGCAGCCAGAGTACGGGGACAGCTAATGAAAAACTGTTTTTT. The gene calls are TRBV4-1 and TRBJ1-4; 7 bases are a match to TRBD1. This CDR3 is built from 16 residues. Germline V lookup: CDR1 MGHRA, CDR2 YSYEKL. Trimming at V came to 3 bases and at J to 3 bases, leaving 7 bases not matched to a gene.

The rearrangement joins TRBV19 to TRBJ1-1; tentative D call: TRBD1 (5 bases). The CDR3 loop spans 14 amino acids. V lost 6 bases and J lost 1, with 12 bases in between. In germline, CDR1 is LNHDA, CDR2 SQIVND (reference sequence). The CDR3 loop reads CASRSGTANTEAFF. Here the CDR3 DNA reads TGTGCCAGTAGGTCCGGGACGGCGAACACTGAAGCTTTCTTT. The full variable domain, completed using reference TRBV19 and TRBJ1-1, is DGGITQSPKYLFRKEGQNVTLSCEQNLNHDAMYWYRQDPGQGLRLIYYSQIVNDFQKGDIAEGYSVSREKKESFPLTVTSAQKNPTAFYLCASRSGTANTEAFFGQGTRLTVV.

This clone was observed once. The rearrangement uses TRBV9 and TRBJ1-1; possibly TRBD1 for D (5 bases). This CDR3 has 12 residues. Germline V gene sequence: CDR1 SGDLS, CDR2 YYNGEE. Trimming removed 5 bases from V and 12 bases from J, with 17 bases in between. The CDR3, as DNA: TGTGCCAGCAGTGGACGGGGGGGAATATCTTTCTTT. Its translation is CASSGRGGISFF.